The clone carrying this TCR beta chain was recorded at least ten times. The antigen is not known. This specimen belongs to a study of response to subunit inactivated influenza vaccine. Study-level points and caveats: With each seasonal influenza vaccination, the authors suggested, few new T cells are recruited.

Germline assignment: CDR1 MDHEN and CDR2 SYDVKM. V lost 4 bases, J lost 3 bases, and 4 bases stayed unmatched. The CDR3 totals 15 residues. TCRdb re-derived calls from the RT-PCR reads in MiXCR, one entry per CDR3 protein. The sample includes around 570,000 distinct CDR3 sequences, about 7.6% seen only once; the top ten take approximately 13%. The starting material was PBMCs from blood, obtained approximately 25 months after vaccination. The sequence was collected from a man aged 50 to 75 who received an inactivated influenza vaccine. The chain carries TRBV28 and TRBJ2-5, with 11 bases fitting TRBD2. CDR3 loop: CASSSSGLAEETQYF. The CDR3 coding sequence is TGTGCCAGCAGTTCCTCGGGACTAGCGGAAGAGACCCAGTACTTC.